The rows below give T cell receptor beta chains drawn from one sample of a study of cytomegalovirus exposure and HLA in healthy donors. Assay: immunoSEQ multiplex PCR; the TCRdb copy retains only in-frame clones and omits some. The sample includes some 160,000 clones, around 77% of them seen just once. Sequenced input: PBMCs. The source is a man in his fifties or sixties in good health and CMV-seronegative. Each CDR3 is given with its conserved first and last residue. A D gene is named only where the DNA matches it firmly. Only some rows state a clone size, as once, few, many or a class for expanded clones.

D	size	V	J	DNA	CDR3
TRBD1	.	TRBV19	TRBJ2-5	TGTGCCAGTAGTACACCGACAGGGGTGGAGACCCAGTACTTC	CASSTPTGVETQYF
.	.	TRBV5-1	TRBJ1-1	TGCGCCAGCAGCTTGGGGGGCGCCGGCAGCACTGAAGCTTTCTTT	CASSLGGAGSTEAFF
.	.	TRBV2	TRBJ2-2	TGTGCCAGCAGTGTTGGGCGGGGCGGGGAGCTGTTTTTT	CASSVGRGGELFF
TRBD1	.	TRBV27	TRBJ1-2	TGTGCCAGCAGATACAGGGGAGGTGGCTACACCTTC	CASRYRGGGYTF
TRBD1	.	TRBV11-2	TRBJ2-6	TGTGCCAGCAGCTTAGGCTCTGTGACAGGGCCCTCTGGGGCCAACGTCCTGACTTTC	CASSLGSVTGPSGANVLTF
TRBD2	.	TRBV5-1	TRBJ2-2	TGCGCCAGCAGCATCGGGACTAGCGGGACCCGCATAGGGACCGGGGAGCTGTTTTTT	CASSIGTSGTRIGTGELFF
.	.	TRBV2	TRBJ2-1	TGTGCCAGCAGTGGAGGGAACAGTTACAATGAGCAGTTCTTC	CASSGGNSYNEQFF
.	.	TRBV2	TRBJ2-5	TGTGCCAGCAGAGGGGGGGGGCCGGGGGAGACCCAGTACTTC	CASRGGGPGETQYF
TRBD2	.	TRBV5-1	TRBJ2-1	TGCGCCAGCAGCTTGGAAGCGGGGGGGCACAATGAGCAGTTCTTC	CASSLEAGGHNEQFF
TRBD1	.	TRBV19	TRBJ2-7	TGTGCCAGTAGTATCGACAGGGTACCCTACGAGCAGTACTTC	CASSIDRVPYEQYF
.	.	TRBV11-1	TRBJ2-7	TGTGCCAGCAGCTTAGCTTCTCCTTACGAGCAGTACTTC	CASSLASPYEQYF
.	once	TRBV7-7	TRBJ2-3	TGTGCTAGCAGCTCGGACTATCAAGATACGCAGTATTTT	CASSSDYQDTQYF
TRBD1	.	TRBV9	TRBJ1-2	TGTGCCAGCAGCGCCGGACAGGCATTAGCTAACTATGGCTACCCCTTC	CASSAGQALANYGYPF
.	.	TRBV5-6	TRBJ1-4	TGTGCCAGCAGCTTACTCGAGGGAGGGGAAAAACTGTTTTTT	CASSLLEGGEKLFF
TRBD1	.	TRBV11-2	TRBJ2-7	TGTGCCAGCAGCCCGGGACAGGGGGCGGCTTCCTACGAGCAGTACTTC	CASSPGQGAASYEQYF
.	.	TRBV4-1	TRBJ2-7	TGCGCCAGCAGCAGGGGGTTAAGGGCCTACGAGCAGTACTTC	CASSRGLRAYEQYF